Listed below are T cell receptor beta chains from one sample, sequenced in a study of response to subunit inactivated influenza vaccine. TCRdb itself ran the RT-PCR reads through MiXCR, one entry per CDR3 protein. Counted here are hundreds of thousands of distinct CDR3 sequences, about 25% occurring once; the ten biggest clones make up under 2.5%. Sequenced here: CD4+ T cells sorted from PBMCs, sampled 4 to 6 days after vaccination. The receptors were gathered from a man aged 45 to 65 who received an inactivated influenza vaccine. Each CDR3 is given with its conserved first and last residue. A D gene is named only where the DNA matches it firmly. Size values are once, few and many counts, or a class for expanded clones, and some rows have none.

TGTGCCACCAGTGATACGGGGAAAGAGACCCAGTACTTC | CATSDTGKETQYF | TRBJ2-5 | - | TRBV24-1 | -
TGTGCCAGCAGTGTTAGCGGGACACTTTACGAGCAGTACTTC | CASSVSGTLYEQYF | TRBJ2-7 | few | TRBV6-1 | TRBD2
TGTGCCAGCAGCTATCCTAGCGGGGGCACAGATACGCAGTATTTT | CASSYPSGGTDTQYF | TRBJ2-3 | - | TRBV5-4 | TRBD2
TGTGCCAGCTCATTAAGGACTAGTGCCCAAGATACGCAGTATTTT | CASSLRTSAQDTQYF | TRBJ2-3 | - | TRBV18 | TRBD2
TGTGCCAGCAGCTTGGACCCCGGGACTAGCGGGAGAAGAGGCAATGAGCAGTTCTTC | CASSLDPGTSGRRGNEQFF | TRBJ2-1 | - | TRBV11-2 | TRBD2
TGTGCCAGCAGCTCCCCGAACATACAGGGGACCCCTGGAAACACCATATATTTT | CASSSPNIQGTPGNTIYF | TRBJ1-3 | - | TRBV5-6 | TRBD1
TGCGCCAGCGGTTCGATAGCGGGGGGGAACACAGATACGCAGTATTTT | CASGSIAGGNTDTQYF | TRBJ2-3 | - | TRBV5-1 | TRBD2
TGTGCCAGCAGCTCCCAAATGAACACTGAAGCTTTCTTT | CASSSQMNTEAFF | TRBJ1-1 | many | TRBV7-2 | -
TGCAGCGCCGGGGGGTACATCCACAATGAGCAGTTCTTC | CSAGGYIHNEQFF | TRBJ2-1 | many | TRBV29-1 | TRBD2
TGCGCCAGCAGCCAAACTAGCGGGGGGGCCACAGATACGCAGTATTTT | CASSQTSGGATDTQYF | TRBJ2-3 | few | TRBV4-1 | TRBD2
TGTGCCAGCAGCTACAGCACTGAAGCTTTCTTT | CASSYSTEAFF | TRBJ1-1 | - | TRBV2 | -
TGTGCCAGCAGTTTGGCGGTCTACGAGCAGTACTTC | CASSLAVYEQYF | TRBJ2-7 | few | TRBV6-2/TRBV6-3 | -
TGTGCCAGCAGCCGGGACAGGTTAAGTGAGCAGTTCTTC | CASSRDRLSEQFF | TRBJ2-1 | - | TRBV7-3 | TRBD1
TGTGCCAGCAGCCCCATCGCGAACACCGGGGAGCTGTTTTTT | CASSPIANTGELFF | TRBJ2-2 | few | TRBV11-2 | -
TGTGCCAGCTCACCGCCCCGGGAGCCCTACGAGCAGTACTTC | CASSPPREPYEQYF | TRBJ2-7 | - | TRBV18 | -
TGTGCCAGCATCCCGTCCTACCGAGGAACAGATACGCAGTATTTT | CASIPSYRGTDTQYF | TRBJ2-3 | few | TRBV12-3/TRBV12-4 | -
TGTGCCAGCGGCCGGCCGGGGGGCTCGAACACCGGGGAGCTGTTTTTT | CASGRPGGSNTGELFF | TRBJ2-2 | - | TRBV12-3/TRBV12-4 | -
TGTGCCAGCAAGGATTCGACAGGGAAAAGGACCTACGAGCAGTACTTC | CASKDSTGKRTYEQYF | TRBJ2-7 | few | TRBV28 | TRBD1
TGTGCCAGCAGCCAAGATACAAGTAATTCACCCCTCCACTTT | CASSQDTSNSPLHF | TRBJ1-6 | many | TRBV4-2 | -
TGTGCCAGCAGCCAATATGGGGGGCCTGAGACCCAGTACTTC | CASSQYGGPETQYF | TRBJ2-5 | few | TRBV7-7 | -
TGTGCCACCAGCAGAGACGGCAAGACCTACAATGAGCAGTTCTTC | CATSRDGKTYNEQFF | TRBJ2-1 | few | TRBV15 | -
TGTGCCAGCAGCGTAGTAGGGACCCCTACCGGGGAGCTGTTTTTT | CASSVVGTPTGELFF | TRBJ2-2 | few | TRBV9 | -
TGTGCCAGCAGCAAAGGGGCTAGCGGGAGTTCTTACAATGAGCAGTTCTTC | CASSKGASGSSYNEQFF | TRBJ2-1 | - | TRBV21-1 | -
TGCGCCAGCAGCTTGGGACTAGCGGGGTCCCCTTACAATGAGCAGTTCTTC | CASSLGLAGSPYNEQFF | TRBJ2-1 | few | TRBV5-1 | TRBD2
TGTGCCAGCATCAAACAGGGGGCGAGAACCGGGGAGCTGTTTTTT | CASIKQGARTGELFF | TRBJ2-2 | few | TRBV6-1 | TRBD1
TGTGCCATCGGAACGGACTCCTACAATGAGCAGTTCTTC | CAIGTDSYNEQFF | TRBJ2-1 | few | TRBV10-3 | -
TGCGCCAGCAGCTTGGTTACAGGGGCGGCCGAGCAGTACTTC | CASSLVTGAAEQYF | TRBJ2-7 | - | TRBV5-1 | TRBD1
TGCGCCAGCAGCTTGGTGGCAGGGACTAGGGATGAGCAGTTCTTC | CASSLVAGTRDEQFF | TRBJ2-1 | few | TRBV5-1 | TRBD2
TGTGCCAGCAGCTTAGCTGTTGCGGATTACCCCGGGGAGACCCAGTACTTC | CASSLAVADYPGETQYF | TRBJ2-5 | - | TRBV7-8 | -
TGTGCCAGCTCACCACGTCTCGGGACAGAGGCAGATACGCAGTATTTT | CASSPRLGTEADTQYF | TRBJ2-3 | - | TRBV18 | TRBD1
TGTGCCAGCAGCTTAGGTCACAGTACCTCCTACGAGCAGTACTTC | CASSLGHSTSYEQYF | TRBJ2-7 | - | TRBV7-6 | -
TGCGCCAGCAGCTGGACTAGCGGGGGGGCCCTAACTCTCCGAAATGAGCAGTTCTTC | CASSWTSGGALTLRNEQFF | TRBJ2-1 | many | TRBV5-1 | TRBD2
TGTGCCAGCAGTGTATACCAGGGAAGCTACCAGCATTTT | CASSVYQGSYQHF | TRBJ1-5 | - | TRBV2 | -
TGTGCCAGCAGTCCTTCCCTAGCGGGGGGCACAGATACGCAGTATTTT | CASSPSLAGGTDTQYF | TRBJ2-3 | - | TRBV12-3/TRBV12-4 | TRBD2
TGTGCCTCACTACGGGGACAGAAGAACACCGGGGAGCTGTTTTTT | CASLRGQKNTGELFF | TRBJ2-2 | - | TRBV18 | TRBD1
TGTGCCAGCAGTAACACCCCGGCCATCCGAAGGATAGATACGCAGTATTTT | CASSNTPAIRRIDTQYF | TRBJ2-3 | - | TRBV28 | -